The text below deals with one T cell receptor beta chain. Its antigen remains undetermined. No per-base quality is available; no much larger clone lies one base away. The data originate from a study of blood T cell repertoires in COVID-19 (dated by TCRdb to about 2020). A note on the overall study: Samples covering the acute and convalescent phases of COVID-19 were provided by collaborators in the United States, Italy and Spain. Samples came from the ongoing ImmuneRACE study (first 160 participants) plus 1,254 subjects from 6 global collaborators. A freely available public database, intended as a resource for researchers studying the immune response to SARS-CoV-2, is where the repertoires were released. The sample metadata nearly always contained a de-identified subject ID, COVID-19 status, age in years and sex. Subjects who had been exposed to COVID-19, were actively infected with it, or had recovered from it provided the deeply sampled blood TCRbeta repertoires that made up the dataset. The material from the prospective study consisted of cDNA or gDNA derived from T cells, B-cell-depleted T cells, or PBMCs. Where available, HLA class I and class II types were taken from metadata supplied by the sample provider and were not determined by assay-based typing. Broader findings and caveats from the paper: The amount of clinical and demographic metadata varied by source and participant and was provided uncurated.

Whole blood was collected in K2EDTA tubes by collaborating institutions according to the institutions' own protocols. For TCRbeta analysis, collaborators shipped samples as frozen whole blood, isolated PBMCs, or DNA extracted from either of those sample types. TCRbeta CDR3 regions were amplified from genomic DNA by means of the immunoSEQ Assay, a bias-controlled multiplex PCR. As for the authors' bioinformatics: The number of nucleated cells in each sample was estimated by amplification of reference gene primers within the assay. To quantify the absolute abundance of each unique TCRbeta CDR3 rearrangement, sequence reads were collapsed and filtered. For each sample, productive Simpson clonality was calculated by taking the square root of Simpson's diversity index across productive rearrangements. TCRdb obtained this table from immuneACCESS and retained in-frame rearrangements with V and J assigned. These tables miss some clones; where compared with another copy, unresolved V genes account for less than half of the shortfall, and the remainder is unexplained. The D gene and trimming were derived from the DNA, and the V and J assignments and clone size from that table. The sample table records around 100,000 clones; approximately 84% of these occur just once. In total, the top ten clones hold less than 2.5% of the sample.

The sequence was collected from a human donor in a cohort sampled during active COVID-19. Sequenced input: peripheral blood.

The DNA is as follows: TGTGCCAGCAGCTCCCCATCGACCAGGACTAGCGGGAGGGTATACGAGCAGTACTTC. It codes for CASSSPSTRTSGRVYEQYF. The receptor chain draws on TRBV6-2 or TRBV6-3 and TRBJ2-7, with 15 bases in between that match TRBD2. Trimming accounts for 6 bases at V and 4 bases at J, while the number of junction bases matched to no gene is 16. CDR1 and CDR2 were assigned from the germline V gene as MNHEY and SVGEGT. From cysteine to phenylalanine, the CDR3 is 19 amino acids long. CDR3 DNA is the only sequence kept; it has 57 bases, read in frame from the first base.